Listed here is a single T cell receptor beta chain. Its recognized antigen is unknown. No qualities accompany the bases; no much larger clone lies one base away. Compared with germline, V lacks 5 bases and J lacks 6 bases; bases without a gene match: 9. From the cysteine up to the phenylalanine, the CDR3 has a length of 15 residues. Only the CDR3 portion is preserved as DNA: 45 bases, with reading frame beginning at the first base. For CDR1 and CDR2, the germline V gene lists SGHTA and FQGNSA. The data were taken from a study of cytomegalovirus exposure and HLA in healthy donors (dated by TCRdb to about 2017). For the study in its entirety: According to an earlier analysis of a few hundred of the donors, 150 million to 200 million T cells yielded 117 million unique TCR beta sequences and approximately 280 Gb of sequence data. Around 320 gigabases of sequencing data and tens of millions of unique TCR sequences were included in an early release covering around 600 HLA-typed donors. Of the roughly 400 genotyped donors, approximately 83% fell in the genetic ancestry cluster associated with self-reported Caucasian donors. The study was designed to test whether signatures of past pathogen exposure could be identified by cataloging public T cell receptors. The study used immunosequencing to profile the T cell repertoires of hundreds of subjects and linked those repertoires to cytomegalovirus serostatus. In addition to the first cohort of 500 to 850 subjects, a separate validation cohort of about 120 different subjects was used. To predict cytomegalovirus infection status, the study brought together high-throughput TCR immunosequencing, statistical association of individual TCRs with disease status, and machine learning. A later analysis re-analyzed previously published TCR beta repertoires from hundreds of donors and added high-resolution HLA genotyping to study TCR occurrence patterns. In the later analysis, no new phenotypic data were used to find candidate immune exposures; instead, reliance was placed on TCR beta sequences and their occurrence across donors. An earlier analysis of 450 to 750 of the donors used high-throughput TCR beta sequencing to judge whether each TCR beta V gene segment behaved as functional or pseudogenic. Donor age, sex, ethnicity and CMV serostatus were compiled together with the repertoire data. A later genetic analysis used genome-wide SNP genotypes for about 60% of the 666 donors, treating that subset as a discovery cohort. Every discovery cohort repertoire had been produced on one sequencing platform. HLA typing included class I and class II loci at four-digit resolution. Typing coverage differed by locus: A, B, C, DRB1 and DQB1 were typed in roughly 629-630 donors, DQA1 in approximately 520, DPA1 in some 600, and DPB1 in around 490. Several DR-DQ haplotypes were treated as single units for association and clustering because of strong linkage in the cohort. Across about 380 genotyped donors of the cohort, an average of roughly 230,000 unique TCR beta nucleotide sequences per donor were sequenced, and roughly a sixth of those sequences were non-productive.

Receptors were amplified or captured by the immunoSEQ multiplex PCR assay. The multiplex PCR relied on a mix of 60 forward primers for TCR Vbeta segments and 13 reverse primers for TCR Jbeta segments. A multiplex PCR assay on genomic DNA amplified the CDR3 region of rearranged TCR beta genes. The Illumina HiSeq System was used to sequence the amplified TCR beta libraries as 87-base-pair reads. On the study's bioinformatics: Across the 500 to 850 repertoires, a later analysis counted tens of millions of unique TCR beta chains, around 11 million of which were shared by at least two donors. Raw reads were error-corrected and collapsed into unique sequences with a nearest-neighbor algorithm that merged closely related sequences to remove PCR and sequencing errors. CDR3 sequences were aligned to IMGT reference sequences to assign V, D and J gene segments. Each retained sequence needed at least a six-nucleotide match to both a V gene segment and a J gene segment. A rearrangement counted as productive if the CDR3 had no stop codons and remained in frame with V and J, and every other rearrangement counted as non-productive. Following IMGT convention, CDR3 was defined as the stretch from the second conserved V-encoded cysteine to the conserved J-encoded phenylalanine. Sequences without an unambiguous match to a single V gene segment were excluded from the earlier analysis of several hundred of the donors. An earlier analysis of a few hundred of the donors called V segments functional above 56.7% productive rearrangements and segregating when the between-donor standard deviation exceeded 5%. A statistical classification framework was built to diagnose cytomegalovirus status from the catalog of TCR beta chain sequences. A later analysis assigned V and J genes by comparing TCR nucleotide sequences with IMGT/GENE-DB human TR gene sequences. In a later analysis, CDR3 sequences and most-parsimonious VDJ recombination scenarios were assigned using the TCRdist pipeline. In a later analysis, every TCR beta chain was defined by the combination of its CDR3 amino acid sequence and its V-gene family, and reads without a unique V-gene family were dropped. In a later analysis, fewer than 600 highly shared, low-generation-probability nucleotide sequences were removed to address suspected cross-contamination and a sequencing artifact. A later analysis calculated a clonal expansion index for each public chain from normalized within-repertoire ranks of inferred template counts. A later analysis computed generation probabilities with a VDJ recombination model fitted to out-of-frame rearrangements, and checked the results against IGoR. A later analysis scored TCR-TCR, TCR-HLA and TCR-CMV co-occurrence with hypergeometric tests, applying a repertoire-size bias correction to TCR pairs. To estimate false discovery rates, a later analysis permuted the HLA or CMV assignments 20 times. A later analysis grouped co-occurring TCRs with DBSCAN, adding TCRdist sequence similarity when clustering within HLA-allele-positive subsets. Repertoires with fewer than 30,000 or more than 120,000 public chains were left out of co-occurrence clustering, as were about 5 repertoires with anomalous nucleotide sharing. This immuneACCESS table, as held by TCRdb, lists in-frame sequences with V and J called but not all clones. Of the missing ones, under half trace to an unresolved V gene in checked studies; the others have no known cause. The V and J calls and clone size come from that table; D and trimming were worked out from the DNA. Within this sample are 95,000 to 110,000 clones, with roughly three quarters of them counted one time only. 9% to 12% of the sample comes from the top ten.

Overall results and qualifications from the work: A group of highly shared sequence variants was considered likely to be a technical artifact of the sequencing pipeline. In a later analysis, most CMV-associated TCR beta chains were found to appear HLA-restricted, with HLA associations seemingly driven largely by CMV exposure. Some IMGT-functional V segments, including TRBV6-2 and TRBV6-3, could not be told apart with the 87-base-pair reads, so those segments were excluded. According to a later analysis, TCR association rates differed among HLA loci, with DRB1 alleles showing the most associated TCRs and HLA-C alleles showing the fewest. In an earlier analysis of 587 of the donors, most TCR beta V segments appeared in productive rearrangements about 90% or about 30% of the time, broadly matching IMGT annotations. V-gene and J-gene trimming of TCR beta chains was associated with a missense DCLRE1C variant in a later genetic analysis, and the association was replicated in an independent cohort. A further reported finding was that TCR beta sequences accurately predicted the HLA-A and HLA-B alleles for most subjects in the first cohort. A total of 150 or so TCR beta chains were listed by the study as associated with cytomegalovirus. When HLA alleles, especially DR and DQ, strongly co-occurred, TCR associations were difficult to assign to individual alleles. Over 15 rarely observed V segments, including chromosome 9 orphons, were excluded from the earlier analysis of 550 to 700 of the donors because counts were too low. Because HLA typing was unavailable for some donors at each locus, only the typed subset was used in association tests. In a later analysis, 15,000 to 20,000 TCR beta sequences were associated with specific HLA alleles at a false discovery rate of 0.05. According to the authors, the approach could potentially be generalized to other disease states and immunological phenotypes. In a later analysis, several top co-occurrence clusters were reported to appear linked to parvovirus B19, influenza, CMV and Epstein-Barr virus. In a later genetic analysis, fewer N-insertions in productive TCRs were reported among donors in an Asian-associated ancestry cluster than the roughly 700-donor mean. In both the original and validation cohorts, the classifier was reported to diagnose cytomegalovirus status with high specificity and sensitivity. In vitro tests confirmed that a few of the cytomegalovirus-associated TCR beta chains recognize cytomegalovirus antigens. Correlated functional status among segregating V segments might be attributable to linkage disequilibrium, but an unknown experimental factor could not be ruled out. A later analysis found that HLA-associated TCR beta chains were more clonally expanded and had lower generation probabilities than equally common non-associated chains. While some public TCRs were present in many individuals, most TCR sequences turned up only very rarely across donors. In this cohort, only TCR beta chains were sequenced, and detectable features were limited by the absence of alpha or paired-chain data. The presence/absence analyses assumed that sequencing depth was roughly uniform across donors, and that assumption may not be true. For the cohort, immune exposure information was limited to CMV serostatus.

In total, approximately 700 healthy bone marrow donors made up the cohort. At the time of sampling, all cohort members were nominally healthy, though unrecorded immune exposures were likely present. The donor was CMV seropositive and was included in the group of 290 or so seropositive cohort members. A peripheral blood sample was collected from each donor, and TCR beta sequencing was performed on peripheral blood mononuclear cells. The Qiagen DNeasy Blood Extraction Kit was used to extract genomic DNA from the blood cell samples. The chain was built from TRBV7-2 and TRBJ2-7; TRBD2 aligns with 11 central bases. The clonotype originates from a woman aged 18-29 years in good health and CMV-seropositive. The sequenced sample was PBMCs. For the CDR3, the sequence is CASSATSGSSGEQYF. The bases read TGTGCCAGCAGCGCCACTAGCGGGAGCTCGGGCGAGCAGTACTTC.